This is a list of T cell receptor beta chains from one sample in a study of cytomegalovirus exposure and HLA in healthy donors. Sequencing was performed with immunoSEQ multiplex PCR; in TCRdb, only in-frame clones are kept and a portion is missing. The top ten clones hold about 2.5% of a sample with around 98,000 clones, 55% to 75% of them seen once. The sample comprised PBMCs. The receptors shown here come from a man over 45 in good health and CMV-seronegative. CDR3s include the opening cysteine and the closing phenylalanine or tryptophan. The D gene is left open where the match is weak. Clone size is given for some rows only: seen once, a few or many times, or a class if the clone is expanded.

d_call: NA; v_call: TRBV4-3; clone_size: NA; j_call: TRBJ1-1; cdr3_nt: TGCGCCAGCAGCCAAGCGGGGGGGAACACTGAAGCTTTCTTT; cdr3_aa: CASSQAGGNTEAFF
d_call: TRBD1; v_call: TRBV6-1; clone_size: few; j_call: TRBJ2-2; cdr3_nt: TGTGCCAGCAGTTCCCAGGGGGCGGGCGGGGAGCTGTTTTTT; cdr3_aa: CASSSQGAGGELFF
d_call: TRBD1; v_call: TRBV5-1; clone_size: few; j_call: TRBJ2-3; cdr3_nt: TGCGCCAGCAGCTCGACAGGGGCAACAGATACGCAGTATTTT; cdr3_aa: CASSSTGATDTQYF
d_call: TRBD2; v_call: TRBV10-3; clone_size: NA; j_call: TRBJ2-5; cdr3_nt: TGTGCCATCAGTGAGTCTGCGGGGGGCCAAGAGACCCAGTACTTC; cdr3_aa: CAISESAGGQETQYF
d_call: NA; v_call: TRBV9; clone_size: NA; j_call: TRBJ1-3; cdr3_nt: TGTGCCAGCAGAACAGGTTCGGACACCATATATTTT; cdr3_aa: CASRTGSDTIYF
d_call: NA; v_call: TRBV7-8; clone_size: NA; j_call: TRBJ2-7; cdr3_nt: TGTGCCAGCAGCTTGGGCACCTACGAGCAGTACTTC; cdr3_aa: CASSLGTYEQYF
d_call: TRBD2; v_call: TRBV6-6; clone_size: NA; j_call: TRBJ2-1; cdr3_nt: TGTGCCAGCAGTGGACTAGCGGGACACAATGAGCAGTTCTTC; cdr3_aa: CASSGLAGHNEQFF
d_call: TRBD1; v_call: TRBV29-1; clone_size: few; j_call: TRBJ2-7; cdr3_nt: TGCAGCGTTGAAGACAAGACAGGGTCGCCCTACGAGCAGTACTTC; cdr3_aa: CSVEDKTGSPYEQYF
d_call: TRBD2; v_call: TRBV18; clone_size: few; j_call: TRBJ2-2; cdr3_nt: TGTGCCAGCTCAGAAACTAGCGGGAGGACCGGGGAGCTGTTTTTT; cdr3_aa: CASSETSGRTGELFF
d_call: NA; v_call: TRBV6-5; clone_size: NA; j_call: TRBJ1-2; cdr3_nt: TGTGCCAGCAGTTACAAGGGGTGGGATGGCTACACCTTC; cdr3_aa: CASSYKGWDGYTF
d_call: NA; v_call: TRBV29-1; clone_size: NA; j_call: TRBJ2-1; cdr3_nt: TGCAGCGTCCCACTAGCAAAGCCCCCCCCGAGGGAGTTCTTC; cdr3_aa: CSVPLAKPPPREFF
d_call: NA; v_call: TRBV29-1; clone_size: NA; j_call: TRBJ2-3; cdr3_nt: TGCAGCGCCCCCGGGGACACCAGCACAGATACGCAGTATTTT; cdr3_aa: CSAPGDTSTDTQYF
d_call: NA; v_call: TRBV15; clone_size: NA; j_call: TRBJ2-3; cdr3_nt: TGTGCCACGTCCCGCGGGGAAAGCACAGATACGCAGTATTTT; cdr3_aa: CATSRGESTDTQYF
d_call: NA; v_call: TRBV10-3; clone_size: NA; j_call: TRBJ2-5; cdr3_nt: TGTGCCACCACCGGACATGTTCAAGAGACCCAGTACTTC; cdr3_aa: CATTGHVQETQYF
d_call: TRBD2; v_call: TRBV27; clone_size: NA; j_call: TRBJ2-7; cdr3_nt: TGTGCCAGCAGTTTGCGGGGAGGGTACGAGCAGTACTTC; cdr3_aa: CASSLRGGYEQYF
d_call: NA; v_call: TRBV6-1; clone_size: NA; j_call: TRBJ1-4; cdr3_nt: TGTGCCAGCAGTGCGGCGGGGGCTATTTGGGCAACTAATGGAAAACTGTTTTTT; cdr3_aa: CASSAAGAIWATNGKLFF
d_call: NA; v_call: TRBV25-1; clone_size: NA; j_call: TRBJ1-2; cdr3_nt: TGTGCCAGCAGTGAATCAGGCACTAACTATGGCTACACCTTC; cdr3_aa: CASSESGTNYGYTF
d_call: TRBD1; v_call: TRBV6-1; clone_size: NA; j_call: TRBJ1-6; cdr3_nt: TGTGCCAGCAGTGCGGACAGGGACAAGACGCGACCCCTCCACTTT; cdr3_aa: CASSADRDKTRPLHF
d_call: NA; v_call: TRBV25-1; clone_size: NA; j_call: TRBJ1-2; cdr3_nt: TGTGCCAGCAGTGATTTTCGTAGCAACTATGGCTACACCTTC; cdr3_aa: CASSDFRSNYGYTF
d_call: NA; v_call: TRBV4-3; clone_size: few; j_call: TRBJ1-6; cdr3_nt: TGCGCCAGCAGCCCGCAGGGAAATAATTCACCCCTCCACTTT; cdr3_aa: CASSPQGNNSPLHF
d_call: NA; v_call: TRBV5-6; clone_size: NA; j_call: TRBJ1-2; cdr3_nt: TGTGCCAGCAGCTTGGGGGGGCTGGGGGCCGACTATGGCTACACCTTC; cdr3_aa: CASSLGGLGADYGYTF
d_call: NA; v_call: TRBV5-1; clone_size: NA; j_call: TRBJ1-3; cdr3_nt: TGCGCCAGCAGCTTGGGCGCAGGCGGAAACACCATATATTTT; cdr3_aa: CASSLGAGGNTIYF
d_call: NA; v_call: TRBV6-1; clone_size: NA; j_call: TRBJ1-5; cdr3_nt: TGTGCCAGCGGGCAAGGGGTAAATCAGCCCCAGCATTTT; cdr3_aa: CASGQGVNQPQHF
d_call: TRBD2; v_call: TRBV9; clone_size: few; j_call: TRBJ2-4; cdr3_nt: TGTGCCAGCAGCTCGACTAGCGGGGAAAACATTCAGTACTTC; cdr3_aa: CASSSTSGENIQYF
d_call: NA; v_call: TRBV5-1; clone_size: NA; j_call: TRBJ1-2; cdr3_nt: TGCGCCAGCAGCTGGGGGGGTGTAGTCGGTGTCGATGGCTACACCTTC; cdr3_aa: CASSWGGVVGVDGYTF
d_call: NA; v_call: TRBV6-1; clone_size: NA; j_call: TRBJ1-5; cdr3_nt: TGTGCCAGCAGTGATGAGTACAATCAGCCCCAGCATTTT; cdr3_aa: CASSDEYNQPQHF
d_call: TRBD1; v_call: TRBV9; clone_size: NA; j_call: TRBJ1-1; cdr3_nt: TGTGCCAGCAGCGTAGGAGGGGGACAGGGGCGGTTCTTT; cdr3_aa: CASSVGGGQGRFF
d_call: NA; v_call: TRBV6-6; clone_size: NA; j_call: TRBJ2-3; cdr3_nt: TGTGCCAGCAGTTACGGGGCCCACACAGATACGCAGTATTTT; cdr3_aa: CASSYGAHTDTQYF
d_call: NA; v_call: TRBV11-3; clone_size: NA; j_call: TRBJ1-5; cdr3_nt: TGTGCCAGCAGCTCCATTACCCGGCAGCCCCAGCATTTT; cdr3_aa: CASSSITRQPQHF
d_call: NA; v_call: TRBV28; clone_size: NA; j_call: TRBJ2-4; cdr3_nt: TGTGCCAGCACCCTACGAGGAGGGATGGAGAACATTCAGTACTTC; cdr3_aa: CASTLRGGMENIQYF
d_call: TRBD1; v_call: TRBV18; clone_size: few; j_call: TRBJ2-7; cdr3_nt: TGTGCCAGCTCCCCGGACAGGGCGTCCTACGAGCAGTACTTC; cdr3_aa: CASSPDRASYEQYF
d_call: TRBD2; v_call: TRBV15; clone_size: NA; j_call: TRBJ2-5; cdr3_nt: TGTGCCACCAGCAGAGCCTCTAGCGGGGCGTCAAACCAAGAGACCCAGTACTTC; cdr3_aa: CATSRASSGASNQETQYF
d_call: TRBD2; v_call: TRBV30; clone_size: NA; j_call: TRBJ2-1; cdr3_nt: TGTGCCGAGAGACTAGCGGGTTCCACAGGCTATGAGCAGTTCTTC; cdr3_aa: CAERLAGSTGYEQFF
d_call: TRBD2; v_call: TRBV19; clone_size: NA; j_call: TRBJ2-1; cdr3_nt: TGTGCCAGTAGTATAGGTGGGACTAGCGGGTACAATGAGCAGTTCTTC; cdr3_aa: CASSIGGTSGYNEQFF
d_call: TRBD2; v_call: TRBV28; clone_size: NA; j_call: TRBJ2-3; cdr3_nt: TGTGCCAGCAGTTCCCAAGGTAGCGGGAGCAATACGCAGTATTTT; cdr3_aa: CASSSQGSGSNTQYF
d_call: NA; v_call: TRBV18; clone_size: NA; j_call: TRBJ2-7; cdr3_nt: TGTGCCAGCTCATCAGGGGGGCCCTACGAGCAGTACTTC; cdr3_aa: CASSSGGPYEQYF
d_call: NA; v_call: TRBV28; clone_size: NA; j_call: TRBJ2-7; cdr3_nt: TGTGCCAGCAGGGGACTCGCCTCCTACGAGCAGTACTTC; cdr3_aa: CASRGLASYEQYF
d_call: TRBD1; v_call: TRBV27; clone_size: NA; j_call: TRBJ2-7; cdr3_nt: TGTGCCAGCAGTGGGACAGGGGGCTATCAGGACTTC; cdr3_aa: CASSGTGGYQDF
d_call: TRBD2; v_call: TRBV27; clone_size: NA; j_call: TRBJ2-7; cdr3_nt: TGTGCCAGCAGTCTAGGGACTAGCAGGTACGAGCAGTACTTC; cdr3_aa: CASSLGTSRYEQYF
d_call: TRBD2; v_call: TRBV7-3; clone_size: NA; j_call: TRBJ2-2; cdr3_nt: TGTGCCAGCAGTCCGGCGGGAGGGCCGGGCACCGGGGAGCTGTTTTTT; cdr3_aa: CASSPAGGPGTGELFF
d_call: TRBD1; v_call: TRBV15; clone_size: NA; j_call: TRBJ2-7; cdr3_nt: TGTGCCACCAGCAGAGATTTGGACCCGACAGGGACCAAATACGAGCAGTACTTC; cdr3_aa: CATSRDLDPTGTKYEQYF
d_call: TRBD2; v_call: TRBV30; clone_size: NA; j_call: TRBJ2-7; cdr3_nt: TGTGCCTGTGGTCTTAGCGGGAGGGCCAAAGAAGAGCAGTACTTC; cdr3_aa: CACGLSGRAKEEQYF
d_call: NA; v_call: TRBV7-9; clone_size: NA; j_call: TRBJ2-5; cdr3_nt: TGTGCCAGCAGCTCCTCCCCGTTGGAGACCCAGTACTTC; cdr3_aa: CASSSSPLETQYF
d_call: NA; v_call: TRBV2; clone_size: NA; j_call: TRBJ1-1; cdr3_nt: TGTGCCAGCAGCGATAGGAGTCGGAACACTGAAGCTTTCTTT; cdr3_aa: CASSDRSRNTEAFF
d_call: TRBD1; v_call: TRBV2; clone_size: few; j_call: TRBJ1-6; cdr3_nt: TGTGCCAGCAGTAAGAGGACAGGGGGACTCCACTTT; cdr3_aa: CASSKRTGGLHF